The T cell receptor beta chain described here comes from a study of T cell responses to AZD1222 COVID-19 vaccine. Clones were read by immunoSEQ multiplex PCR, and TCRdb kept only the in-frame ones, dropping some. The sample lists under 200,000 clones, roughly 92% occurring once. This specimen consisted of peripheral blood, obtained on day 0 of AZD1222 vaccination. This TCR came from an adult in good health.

DNA for the CDR3: TGCGCCAGCAGCTTCGGGACTAGCGGGGGGGAGGATACGCAGTATTTT. Translation: CASSFGTSGGEDTQYF. The V and J genes are TRBV4-3 and TRBJ2-3; 16 bases line up with TRBD2. J lost 6 bases, V lost 5 bases, and 5 bases had no gene match. Per the germline V gene, CDR1 is LGHNA and CDR2 is YSLEER. The CDR3 runs to 16 residues.